This entry lists 19 T cell receptor beta chains sequenced from one sample in a study of shared clonotypes between healthy human individuals. Profiled with immunoSEQ multiplex PCR; TCRdb holds only in-frame clones, not every one. This table has under 600,000 clones, more than 95% appearing once. In the naive CD8 group, cells lacked CD45RO and were positively selected for CCR7, so terminally differentiated effector memory CD45RA+ cells were left out. The sample consisted of naive CD8+ T cells sorted from blood. These receptor sequences come from a young man in good health.

V is TRBV16 and J is TRBJ2-7; D gene ambiguous. The CDR3 runs 15 residues. Deletions cut 2 bases from V and 1 base from J, with 12 bases between. CDR1 is KGHSY and CDR2 is FQNENV in the germline V gene. The CDR3 spells CASSQNPQESYEQYF. CDR3 sequence (DNA): TGTGCCAGCAGCCAAAATCCTCAGGAGTCCTACGAGCAGTACTTC.

The chain links TRBV28 to TRBJ2-1, with D possibly being TRBD2 (5 bases). V was trimmed by 8 bases and J by 10 bases, leaving 24 bases between them. Looked up from germline, CDR1 is MDHEN and CDR2 is SYDVKM. CDR3 length: 15 residues. This CDR3 is CASRGYLSTMMEQFF. The CDR3 DNA is TGTGCCAGCCGGGGTTACCTATCTACAATGATGGAGCAGTTCTTC.

The CDR3 coding sequence is TGTGCCAGCAGCTTAGCCGGCCTGGTCTACGAGCAGTACTTC. Protein product: CASSLAGLVYEQYF. The chain couples TRBV7-9 to TRBJ2-7, with D unresolved. V was shortened by 0 bases and J by 3 bases, with 9 bases between the two germline ends. Germline assignment: CDR1 SEHNR and CDR2 FQNEAQ (reference sequence). CDR3 length: 14 amino acids.

V gene TRBV27 combines with J gene TRBJ2-7; no reliable D call. The CDR3 totals 14 residues. The V and J ends lost 4 bases and 6 bases respectively, with 16 bases between them. The germline CDR1 and CDR2 sequences are MNHEY and SMNVEV (reference sequence). CDR3 residues: CASSSRLRWGEQYF. DNA for the CDR3: TGTGCCAGCAGTTCCCGGCTGCGGTGGGGCGAGCAGTACTTC.

The chain carries TRBV29-1 and TRBJ2-7, with TRBD2 identical over 9 bases. Germline CDR1 and CDR2: SQVTM and ANQGSEA. There are 14 residues in the CDR3. J gave up 4 bases and V 4 bases, and 8 bases lay outside the gene matches. The CDR3 reads CSVGQATSGYEQYF. CDR3 nucleotide sequence: TGCAGCGTTGGCCAAGCGACTAGCGGATACGAGCAGTACTTC.

The gene calls are TRBV29-1 and TRBJ2-7, with D hard to call. This CDR3 spans 12 amino acids. Germline CDR1 SQVTM, CDR2 ANQGSEA. The V end was cut by 6 bases, the J end by 4 bases, with 13 bases between. CDR3 sequence (DNA): TGCAGCGTCAAAGCTGGGCGTTACGAGCAGTACTTC. Translated: CSVKAGRYEQYF.

V is TRBV30 and J is TRBJ1-4; TRBD1 aligns across 7 bases. From germline, CDR1 is GTSNPN and CDR2 SVGIG (reference sequence). This CDR3 region has 15 residues. J was trimmed by 7 bases and V by 0 bases; bases with no gene match: 8. CDR3 loop: CAWSVIRGRGEKLFF. The DNA of the CDR3 is TGTGCCTGGAGTGTAATAAGGGGGCGCGGTGAAAAACTGTTTTTT.

This chain connects TRBV7-9 to TRBJ1-1; D ambiguous. Germline V gene data show CDR1 as SEHNR and CDR2 as FQNEAQ (reference sequence). CDR3 length: 13 residues. Trimming left V 8 bases short and J 1 base short, with 11 bases between. CDR3 sequence: CASVGSANTEAFF. The CDR3 DNA reads TGTGCCAGCGTCGGGAGTGCGAACACTGAAGCTTTCTTT.

The V call is TRBV9, the J call TRBJ2-1; D is possibly TRBD2 (6 bases). The V end lost 1 base, the J end lost 2 bases, and 13 bases lay between the germline ends. CDR3 size: 16 residues. The germline CDR1 and CDR2 sequences are SGDLS and YYNGEE. CDR3 nucleotides: TGTGCCAGCAGCGTATTGGAGGGAGGCCCCTACAATGAGCAGTTCTTC. Protein product: CASSVLEGGPYNEQFF.

The chain has TRBV6-5 and TRBJ2-1, with a tentative D call TRBD2 (6 bases). The CDR3 loop spans 12 amino acids. Trimming cost V 5 bases and J 6 bases, with 8 bases left between them. Germline CDR1 MNHEY, CDR2 SVGAGI. Here the CDR3 DNA reads TGTGCCAGCAGTCCCGGGGGCAATGAGCAGTTCTTC. This codes for CASSPGGNEQFF.

The rearrangement links TRBV15 to TRBJ1-4; D uncertain. The CDR3 loop spans 15 amino acids. The V gene's germline CDR1 is LNHNV and CDR2 YYDKDF (reference sequence). V lost 1 base and J lost 1, with 7 bases in between. The CDR3 DNA follows: TGTGCCACCAGCAGAGTAAAGATAACTAATGAAAAACTGTTTTTT. It is translated as CATSRVKITNEKLFF.

The genes are TRBV6-5 and TRBJ2-2; D gene uncertain. V was pared by 9 bases and J by 6 bases, with 14 bases between. This CDR3 contains 13 residues. Germline CDR1 reads MNHEY; CDR2 reads SVGAGI. CDR3 DNA: TGTGCCAGTCGCCGGCCCGCATCCGGGGAGCTGTTTTTT. Translating gives CASRRPASGELFF.

The chain combines TRBV7-9 with TRBJ2-1; weak D call: TRBD1 (6 bases). From germline, CDR1 is SEHNR and CDR2 FQNEAQ (reference sequence). This CDR3 is built from 12 residues. The ends were cut back, 5 bases at V and 6 bases at J, with 8 bases in the middle. CDR3 in amino acids: CASSPTGNEQFF. CDR3 DNA: TGTGCCAGCAGCCCGACAGGCAATGAGCAGTTCTTC.

This chain links TRBV18 with TRBJ2-2; tentatively, D is TRBD1 (5 bases). The CDR3 consists of 14 residues. Trimming removed 3 bases from V and 2 bases from J, with 7 bases in between. Germline CDR1 is KGHSH and CDR2 is LQKENI. CDR3 in DNA: TGTGCCAGCTCACCTGGACATAACACCGGGGAGCTGTTTTTT. Translating gives CASSPGHNTGELFF.

The chain employs TRBV4-2 and TRBJ2-7, with 8 bases matching TRBD2. This CDR3 contains 14 residues. CDR1 and CDR2 from the germline V gene are LGHNA and YNFKEQ. V lost 4 bases and J lost 6; bases outside the gene matches: 8. The CDR3 DNA is TGTGCCAGCAGCCGCCGGGGGGGTGTTGGCGAGCAGTACTTC. Protein: CASSRRGGVGEQYF.

This chain connects TRBV27 to TRBJ2-7; D possibly uses TRBD1 or TRBD2 (5 bases each). The CDR3 is 15 amino acids. Trimming took off 7 bases at V and 5 bases at J, with 21 bases between the two ends. Germline V CDR1 and CDR2: MNHEY, SMNVEV (reference sequence). DNA for the CDR3: TGTGCCAGCACCGGAACCGGGACCGTCTTAAACGAGCAGTACTTC. Its translation is CASTGTGTVLNEQYF.

V gene TRBV5-5 combines with J gene TRBJ1-4, with D unclear. Germline V gives CDR1 SGHKS, CDR2 YYEKEE (reference sequence). This CDR3 contains 16 residues. Trimming cost V 0 bases and J 1 base, with 10 bases left between them. CDR3 amino acids: CASSLGGGVTNEKLFF. The CDR3 coding sequence is TGTGCCAGCAGCTTGGGCGGCGGGGTAACTAATGAAAAACTGTTTTTT.

The rearrangement links TRBV14 to TRBJ2-7; the D gene could be TRBD1 or TRBD2 (5 bases each). V was cut by 1 base and J by 2 bases, with 12 bases left in between. Germline-derived CDR1 and CDR2 are SGHDN and FVKESK. The CDR3 sequence is 15 residues long. DNA for the CDR3: TGTGCCAGCAGCCAAGTGGGGACGGAAACCTACGAGCAGTACTTC. As protein: CASSQVGTETYEQYF.

V and J are TRBV27 and TRBJ1-5, with 7 bases aligning to TRBD1. V was pared by 8 bases and J by 0 bases, with 7 bases of the junction left unmatched. The CDR3 runs to 15 residues. Per the germline V gene, CDR1 is MNHEY and CDR2 is SMNVEV (reference sequence). The CDR3 DNA is TGTGCCAGCCGAGAGGGGGCGGATAGCAATCAGCCCCAGCATTTT. It yields the protein CASREGADSNQPQHF.